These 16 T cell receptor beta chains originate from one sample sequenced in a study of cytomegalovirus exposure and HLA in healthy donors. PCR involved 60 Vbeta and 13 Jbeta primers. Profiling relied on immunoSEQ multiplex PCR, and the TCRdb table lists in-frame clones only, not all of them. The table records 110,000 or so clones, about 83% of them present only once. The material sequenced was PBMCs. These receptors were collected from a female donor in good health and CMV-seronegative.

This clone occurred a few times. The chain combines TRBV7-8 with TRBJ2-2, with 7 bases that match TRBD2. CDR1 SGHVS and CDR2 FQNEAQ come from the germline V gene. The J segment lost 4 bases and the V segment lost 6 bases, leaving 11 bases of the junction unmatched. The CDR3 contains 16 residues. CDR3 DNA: TGTGCCAGCAGATACTCGGGGGGTTCGGGCACCGGGGAGCTGTTTTTT. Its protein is CASRYSGGSGTGELFF. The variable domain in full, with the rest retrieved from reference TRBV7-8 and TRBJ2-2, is GAGVSQSPRYKVAKRGQDVALRCDPISGHVSLFWYQQALGQGPEFLTYFQNEAQLDKSGLPSDRFFAERPEGSVSTLKIQRTQQEDSAVYLCASRYSGGSGTGELFFGEGSRLTVL.

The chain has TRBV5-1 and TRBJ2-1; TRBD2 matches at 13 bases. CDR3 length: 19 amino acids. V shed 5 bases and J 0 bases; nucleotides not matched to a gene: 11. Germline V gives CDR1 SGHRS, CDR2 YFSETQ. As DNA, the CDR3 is TGCGCCAGCAGTCCGACTAGCGGGGGGTACCAAAGCTCCTACAATGAGCAGTTCTTC. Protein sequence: CASSPTSGGYQSSYNEQFF.

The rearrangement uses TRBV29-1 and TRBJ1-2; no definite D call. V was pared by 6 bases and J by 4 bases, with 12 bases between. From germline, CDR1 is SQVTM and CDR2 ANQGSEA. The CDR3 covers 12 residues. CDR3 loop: CSVEQRFYGYTF. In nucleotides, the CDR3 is TGCAGCGTCGAACAACGGTTCTATGGCTACACCTTC. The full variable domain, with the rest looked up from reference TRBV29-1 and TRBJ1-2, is SAVISQKPSRDICQRGTSLTIQCQVDSQVTMMFWYRQQPGQSLTLIATANQGSEATYESGFVIDKFPISRPNLTFSTLTVSNMSPEDSSIYLCSVEQRFYGYTFGSGTRLTVV.

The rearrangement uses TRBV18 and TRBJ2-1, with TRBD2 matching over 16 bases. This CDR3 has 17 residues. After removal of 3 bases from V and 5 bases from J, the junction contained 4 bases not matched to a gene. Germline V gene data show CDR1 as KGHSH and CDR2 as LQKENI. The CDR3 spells CASSPPGLAGGNNEQFF. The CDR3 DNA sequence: TGTGCCAGCTCACCCCCGGGACTAGCGGGGGGGAACAATGAGCAGTTCTTC.

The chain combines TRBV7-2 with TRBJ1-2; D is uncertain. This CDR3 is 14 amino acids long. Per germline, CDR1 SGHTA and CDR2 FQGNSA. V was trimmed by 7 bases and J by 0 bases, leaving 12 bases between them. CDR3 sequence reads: CASTLLQTNYGYTF. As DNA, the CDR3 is TGTGCCAGCACCCTACTCCAAACTAACTATGGCTACACCTTC.

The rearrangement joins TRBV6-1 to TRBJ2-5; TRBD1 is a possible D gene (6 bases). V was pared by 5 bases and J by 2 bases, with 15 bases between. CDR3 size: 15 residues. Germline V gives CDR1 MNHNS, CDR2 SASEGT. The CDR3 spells CASSRTANVQETQYF. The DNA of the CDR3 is TGTGCCAGCAGTCGGACAGCTAATGTTCAAGAGACCCAGTACTTC.

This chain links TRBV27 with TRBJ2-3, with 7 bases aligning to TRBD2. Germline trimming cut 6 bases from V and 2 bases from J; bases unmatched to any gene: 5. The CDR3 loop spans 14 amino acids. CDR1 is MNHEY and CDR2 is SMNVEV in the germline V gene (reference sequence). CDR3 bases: TGTGCCAGCAGAGAAGCGGGGAACACAGATACGCAGTATTTT. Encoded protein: CASREAGNTDTQYF.

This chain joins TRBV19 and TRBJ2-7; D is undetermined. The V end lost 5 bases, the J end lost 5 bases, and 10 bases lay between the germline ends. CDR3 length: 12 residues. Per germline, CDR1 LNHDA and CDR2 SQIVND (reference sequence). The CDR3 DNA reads TGTGCCAGTAGTGCTCCCACTCACGAGCAGTACTTC. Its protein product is CASSAPTHEQYF.

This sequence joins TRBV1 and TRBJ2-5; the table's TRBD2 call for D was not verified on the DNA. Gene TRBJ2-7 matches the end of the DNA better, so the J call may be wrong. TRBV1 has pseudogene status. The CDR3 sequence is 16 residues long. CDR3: CTSSQDGERLAYEQYF. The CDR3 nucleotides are TGCACCAGCAGCCAAGATGGGGAGAGGCTAGCCTACGAGCAGTACTTC.

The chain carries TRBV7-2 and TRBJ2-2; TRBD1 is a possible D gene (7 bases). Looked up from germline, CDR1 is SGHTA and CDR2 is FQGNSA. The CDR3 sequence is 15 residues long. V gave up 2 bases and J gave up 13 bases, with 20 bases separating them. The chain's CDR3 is CASSLLLGGGVGLFF. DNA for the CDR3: TGTGCCAGCAGCTTACTACTAGGAGGGGGCGTTGGGCTGTTTTTT.

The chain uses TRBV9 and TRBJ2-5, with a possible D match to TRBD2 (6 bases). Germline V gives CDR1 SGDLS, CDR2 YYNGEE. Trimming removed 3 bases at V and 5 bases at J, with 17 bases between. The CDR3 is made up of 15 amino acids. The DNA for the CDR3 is TGTGCCAGCAGCGCCCACCCAAGACTAGACGAGACCCAGTACTTC. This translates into CASSAHPRLDETQYF.

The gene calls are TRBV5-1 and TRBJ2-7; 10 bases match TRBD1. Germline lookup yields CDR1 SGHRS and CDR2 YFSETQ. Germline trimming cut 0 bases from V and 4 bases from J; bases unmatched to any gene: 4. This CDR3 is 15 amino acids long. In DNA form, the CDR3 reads TGCGCCAGCAGCTTGGTCGGGACAGGGGAATACGAGCAGTACTTC. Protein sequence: CASSLVGTGEYEQYF.

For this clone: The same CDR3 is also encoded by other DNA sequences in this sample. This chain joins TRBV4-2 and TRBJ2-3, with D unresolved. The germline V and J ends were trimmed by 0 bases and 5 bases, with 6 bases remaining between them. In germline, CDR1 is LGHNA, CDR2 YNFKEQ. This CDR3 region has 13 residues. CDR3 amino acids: CASSQDFGDTQYF. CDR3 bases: TGTGCCAGCAGCCAAGATTTCGGAGATACGCAGTATTTT.

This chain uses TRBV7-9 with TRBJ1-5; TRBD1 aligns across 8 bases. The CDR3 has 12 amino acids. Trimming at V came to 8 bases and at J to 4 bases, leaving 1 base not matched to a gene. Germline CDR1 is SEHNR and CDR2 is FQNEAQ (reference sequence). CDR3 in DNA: TGTGCCAGCGGGACAGGTAATCAGCCCCAGCATTTT. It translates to CASGTGNQPQHF.

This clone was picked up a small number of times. The CDR3 DNA sequence: TGTGCCAGCAGCTTGGGACCGGGACAGATGAACACTGAAGCTTTCTTT. This codes for CASSLGPGQMNTEAFF. This chain links TRBV5-6 with TRBJ1-1; 7 bases agree with TRBD1. V shed 0 bases, J shed 0 bases, and the junction held 5 bases outside the gene matches. The length of the CDR3 is 16 residues. Germline CDR1 is SGHDT and CDR2 is YYEEEE. The variable domain in full, completed from reference TRBV5-6 and TRBJ1-1, reads DAGVTQSPTHLIKTRGQQVTLRCSPKSGHDTVSWYQQALGQGPQFIFQYYEEEERQRGNFPDRFSGHQFPNYSSELNVNALLLGDSALYLCASSLGPGQMNTEAFFGQGTRLTVV.

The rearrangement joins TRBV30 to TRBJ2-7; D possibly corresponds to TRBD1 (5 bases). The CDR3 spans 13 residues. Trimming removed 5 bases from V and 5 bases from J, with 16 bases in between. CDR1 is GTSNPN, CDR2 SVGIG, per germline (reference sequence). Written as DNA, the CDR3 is TGTGCCTGGCGTAGGGGCAGGGCGGACGAGCAGTACTTC. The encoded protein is CAWRRGRADEQYF.